The 13 T cell receptor beta chains given below trace back to one sample, sequenced in a study of blood T cell repertoires in COVID-19. Measured with immunoSEQ multiplex PCR; TCRdb has only the in-frame clones, and not every one. The sample holds around 310,000 clones, nearly 90% seen once. The sample taken for sequencing was PBMCs or T cells enriched from blood (not recorded which). The receptors here all came from a woman aged 30 to 39 who had recovered from COVID-19.

The gene calls are TRBV7-8 and TRBJ1-2; 9 positions agree with TRBD1. The CDR3 loop spans 15 amino acids. Germline CDR1 is SGHVS and CDR2 is FQNEAQ. Trimming cost V 4 bases and J 2 bases; bases outside gene matches: 5. The DNA of the CDR3 is TGTGCCAGCAGCTCAGGACAGGGGCCCAACTATGGCTACACCTTC. Amino acids: CASSSGQGPNYGYTF.

This chain connects TRBV18 to TRBJ1-6, with D tentatively TRBD1 (5 bases). The CDR3 is 17 residues long. The ends were cut back, 4 bases at V and 6 bases at J, with 19 bases in the middle. Per germline, CDR1 KGHSH and CDR2 LQKENI. CDR3 sequence (DNA): TGTGCCAGCTCACTAAGCACCGGTGGGGCAGCTAATTCACCCCTCCACTTT. Protein sequence: CASSLSTGGAANSPLHF.

This chain joins TRBV7-9 and TRBJ2-5, with D perhaps matching TRBD1 (6 bases). This CDR3 spans 14 amino acids. Per the germline V gene, CDR1 is SEHNR and CDR2 is FQNEAQ (reference sequence). V lost 2 bases to trimming and J lost 3 bases, with 10 bases between them. The CDR3 coding sequence is TGTGCCAGCAGCTTATCGACAGGCGAAGAGACCCAGTACTTC. As protein: CASSLSTGEETQYF.

The chain employs TRBV19 and TRBJ2-5, with D possibly TRBD1 on 6 matching bases. Germline CDR1 and CDR2: LNHDA and SQIVND (reference sequence). CDR3 size: 16 residues. The V end was cut by 4 bases, the J end by 2 bases, with 17 bases between. Here the CDR3 reads CASSRRQDGHQETQYF. As DNA, the CDR3 is TGTGCCAGTAGTAGACGACAGGACGGGCATCAAGAGACCCAGTACTTC.

V and J are TRBV18 and TRBJ2-5, with TRBD2 matching 7 bases. Germline V gene sequence: CDR1 KGHSH, CDR2 LQKENI. The V segment lost 2 bases and the J segment 3 bases; nucleotides outside the gene matches: 3. The CDR3 contains 14 residues. The CDR3 protein is CASSPTGLKETQYF. CDR3 in DNA: TGTGCCAGCTCACCAACGGGACTAAAAGAGACCCAGTACTTC.

The chain uses TRBV18 and TRBJ1-3, with no clear D. The CDR3 contains 18 residues. V lost 1 base and J 0 bases, leaving 16 bases between the germline ends. Germline V gene sequence: CDR1 KGHSH, CDR2 LQKENI. The DNA for the CDR3 is TGTGCCAGCTCACCACAGCATCAGGTCGGGAGCTCTGGAAACACCATATATTTT. Translating it yields CASSPQHQVGSSGNTIYF.

The chain links TRBV6-6 to TRBJ1-1; 8 bases fit TRBD1. The CDR3 is 15 residues long. The V gene's germline CDR1 is MNHNY and CDR2 SVGAGI (reference sequence). V lost 6 bases to trimming and J lost 3 bases; unmatched junction nucleotides: 9. The CDR3 DNA reads TGTGCCAGCAGCAGGACAGGGAGTGAGGACACTGAAGCTTTCTTT. Translating it yields CASSRTGSEDTEAFF.

The chain recombines TRBV15 with TRBJ2-5; D perhaps matches TRBD1 (6 bases). Trimming removed 2 bases from V and 5 bases from J, with 18 bases in between. Germline-derived CDR1 and CDR2 are LNHNV and YYDKDF (reference sequence). This CDR3 comprises 16 residues. The CDR3 loop reads CATSRLEQGLGETQYF. CDR3 DNA: TGTGCCACCAGCAGACTCGAACAGGGTTTGGGGGAGACCCAGTACTTC.

This clone was recorded only once. The chain uses TRBV11-3 and TRBJ1-1; TRBD1 is a possible D gene (6 bases). The germline V and J ends were trimmed by 1 base and 3 bases, with 6 bases remaining between them. The CDR3 totals 13 residues. In germline, CDR1 is SGHNT, CDR2 YENEEA. The DNA for the CDR3 is TGTGCCAGCAGCTTAGGGGGGCACACTGAAGCTTTCTTT. Protein sequence: CASSLGGHTEAFF.

This clone was picked up one time. The V and J genes are TRBV5-6 and TRBJ2-1; D might be TRBD1 (5 bases). The V end lost 1 base, the J end lost 2 bases, and 10 bases lay between the germline ends. This CDR3 region has 15 residues. CDR1 is SGHDT, CDR2 YYEEEE, per germline. CDR3 DNA sequence: TGTGCCAGCAGCTTGCAGGGCCCTCCCTACAATGAGCAGTTCTTC. It encodes CASSLQGPPYNEQFF.

CDR3 loop: CASSLGERSQETQYF. CDR3 DNA: TGTGCCAGCAGTTTAGGTGAGCGGTCACAAGAGACCCAGTACTTC. The rearrangement links TRBV27 to TRBJ2-5, with D possibly being TRBD2 (5 bases). This CDR3 has 15 amino acids. Germline CDR1 is MNHEY and CDR2 is SMNVEV (reference sequence). Trimming left V 2 bases short and J 2 bases short, with 12 bases between.

The chain combines TRBV4-1 with TRBJ2-7; 12 bases map to TRBD2. The V segment lost 1 base and the J segment 2 bases; nucleotides outside the gene matches: 6. The CDR3 totals 17 residues. Germline CDR1 MGHRA, CDR2 YSYEKL. The CDR3 sequence: CASSQVTLAGGTYEQYF. The CDR3 DNA follows: TGCGCCAGCAGCCAAGTCACACTAGCGGGAGGAACCTACGAGCAGTACTTC.

This clone was seen a few times. DNA of the CDR3: TGTGCCAGCAGTGAAGAGGGCGGGAGCTACTACGAGCAGTACTTC. It is translated as CASSEEGGSYYEQYF. V is TRBV6-1 and J is TRBJ2-7, with 7 bases matching TRBD2. V shed 1 base and J 3 bases; nucleotides not matched to a gene: 6. The CDR3 has 15 amino acids. CDR1 is MNHNS, CDR2 SASEGT, per germline.